A selection of T cell receptor beta chains follows, all from one sample in a study of shared clonotypes between healthy human individuals. Some clones are missing from TCRdb's copy, which holds only in-frame ones; the method was immunoSEQ multiplex PCR. Of about 460,000 clones detected, around 77% appear once; the ten largest clones hold approximately 12%. Sequencing was performed on PBMCs. These receptors all stem from a woman aged 40-49 years in good health. Some clones in this sample may be carry-over from other donors' samples. The CDR3 runs from the conserved cysteine through the conserved F or W.

V	J	CDR3
TRBV21-1	TRBJ2-7	CASSKRDREGEQYF
TRBV27	TRBJ2-5	CASSLSGGQGEETQYF
TRBV28	TRBJ2-1	CASSLTPKRPFF
TRBV5-1	TRBJ2-1	CASSTEASGSTGEQFF
TRBV28	TRBJ1-5	CASSFSTSNQPQHF
TRBV5-1	TRBJ2-1	CASSPRTGVHEQFF
TRBV7-8	TRBJ1-2	CASQKGQGWVGDGYTF
TRBV4-1	TRBJ2-7	CASSQDHLRESYEQYF
TRBV2	TRBJ2-3	CASRGPSGSHTQYF
TRBV11-3	TRBJ2-2	CASSLGMGHTGELFF
TRBV19	TRBJ1-5	CASSIPTGTLNQPQHF
TRBV29-1	TRBJ2-3	CSAEDSGSPTDTQYF
TRBV28	TRBJ2-7	CASSLGEQYF
TRBV4-1	TRBJ2-2	CASSQDGPNQIGELFF
TRBV5-4	TRBJ2-5	CASSLGLAGSSETQYF
TRBV19	TRBJ1-2	CASRTAGGAGYTF
TRBV6-5	TRBJ2-7	CASTSTSGRAYEQYF
TRBV7-2	TRBJ1-2	CASSPQRLRGYGYTF
TRBV5-6	TRBJ2-5	CASSLRQGTETQYF
TRBV7-6	TRBJ2-1	CASSLGVGDNEQFF
TRBV28	TRBJ2-1	CATRGTSGRVGEQFF
TRBV5-4	TRBJ1-1	CASSLSFNTEAFF
TRBV28	TRBJ1-5	CASRPRGGGAGPQHF
TRBV7-3	TRBJ2-1	CASSLRAGTSGTNEQFF
TRBV19	TRBJ2-2	CASTQPGLAGDTGELFF
TRBV5-1	TRBJ2-1	CASSLEAAYNEQFF
TRBV28	TRBJ1-5	CASSTLGGGVQPQHF
TRBV5-1	TRBJ2-7	CASSSALAGGYEQYF
TRBV27	TRBJ2-7	CASSPGVTYEQYF
TRBV11-2	TRBJ2-7	CASSLGPGPYEQYF
TRBV7-9	TRBJ2-5	CASSPGGTETQYF
TRBV21-1	TRBJ1-5	CASSVQGQPQHF
TRBV9	TRBJ2-7	CASSPRGQGFYEQYF
TRBV7-9	TRBJ1-2	CASSSALGEVYGYTF
TRBV2	TRBJ2-7	CASSDRSSYGSYEQYF
TRBV7-2	TRBJ1-5	CASSWGRGVLPQHF
TRBV9	TRBJ2-4	CASSVGEAGIQYF
TRBV6-6	TRBJ1-2	CASSQGTVGGYTF
TRBV27	TRBJ2-1	CASSLSGLGYNEQFF
TRBV6-6	TRBJ2-7	CASSTGLAGGEQYF
TRBV7-3	TRBJ2-7	CASSLDYSGEQYF
TRBV7-9	TRBJ2-1	CASSSQREWDEQFF
TRBV18	TRBJ2-1	CASSPQGAGVHNEQFF
TRBV29-1	TRBJ1-2	CSAKIRDTANYGYTF